The clone carrying this T cell receptor beta chain was detected ten times or more. Its antigen is unidentified. The CDR3 loop spans 13 amino acids. Looked up from germline, CDR1 is MNHEY and CDR2 is SVGEGT. V was shortened by 1 base and J by 0 bases, with 3 bases between the two germline ends. TCRdb reprocessed the RACE reads via MiXCR and lists one record per CDR3 protein. The table has around 100,000 distinct CDR3 sequences, roughly 11% seen once. The sample's time point: patch test 2, 6 weeks after DPC sensitization. This sample's treatment: therapeutic diphenylcyclopropenone sensitization with weekly scalp DPC. These data belong to a study of human T cells and chemical hapten exposure. Findings of the study overall: PT1 expanded TCR counts and patch test score correlated positively.

The chain uses TRBV6-2 or TRBV6-3 and TRBJ2-5, with D uncertain. The origin of this receptor is a woman aged 40 to 49 with alopecia areata. Some clones in this sample may be carry-over from other donors' samples. This sample comprised whole blood, obtained in connection with sensitization to the hapten diphenylcyclopropenone (DPC). The CDR3 loop is CASSYFHQETQYF. The CDR3 bases are TGTGCCAGCAGTTACTTTCACCAAGAGACCCAGTACTTC.